Listed here are 24 T cell receptor beta chains from one sample, sequenced in a study of T cells in women clearing cervical HPV infection. Libraries were prepared by immunoSEQ multiplex PCR; TCRdb keeps only in-frame clonotypes and omits some of them. Here the sample table reports about 20,000 clones. Material: blood buffy coat. All receptors derive from a woman aged 18 to 69 with a cervical HPV16 infection that either progressed to CIN3+ or cleared (not recorded which).

Of note for this clone: The sequence runs out 3 residues before the end of the CDR3; the remainder is reconstructed from the germline J gene. The chain employs TRBV28 and TRBJ2-1; D is unclear. Germline CDR1 MDHEN, CDR2 SYDVKM. V was shortened by 4 bases and J by 0 bases, with 10 bases between the two germline ends. The CDR3 extends over 15 amino acids. CDR3 DNA (partial): TGTGCCAGCAGTTACCGTCAGAGCTCCTACAATGAG. Protein product: CASSYRQSSYNE. The entire CDR3 is CASSYRQSSYNEQFF.

This clone is identified as medium-sized from frequency. The read finishes 3 residues shy of the CDR3 end, and the germline J gene is used to complete it. The gene calls are TRBV29-1 and TRBJ1-1; TRBD1 agrees at 7 bases. CDR1 and CDR2 from the germline V gene are SQVTM and ANQGSEA. The CDR3 is made up of 14 amino acids. J gave up 2 bases and V 8 bases, and 11 bases lay outside the gene matches. The CDR3 protein is CSSRWDSSNTEAFF. CDR3 DNA, as far as it was read: TGCAGCTCCCGATGGGACAGCTCTAACACTGAA.

Details on this clone: Read data end 3 residues before the CDR3 end; the end is taken from the germline J gene. The V and J genes are TRBV28 and TRBJ1-4; D gene ambiguous. The CDR3 length is 14 residues. The germline V gene has CDR1 MDHEN and CDR2 SYDVKM. V lost 4 bases, J lost 6 bases, and 12 bases lay in between. The CDR3 sequence: CASSSPSVYEKLFF. The covered CDR3 bases are TGTGCCAGCAGTTCACCGAGCGTGTATGAAAAA.

CDR3 region: CASSRVGGAYNEQFF. Incomplete CDR3 DNA: TGCGCCAGCAGTAGAGTCGGGGGGGCCTACAATGAG. J is TRBJ2-1 and V is TRBV5-1; 8 bases line up with TRBD2. Coverage ceases 3 residues before the CDR3 finishes, and the germline J gene fills in the end. The CDR3 length is 15 residues. Germline-derived CDR1 and CDR2 are SGHRS and YFSETQ. V was clipped by 5 bases and J by 2 bases; unmatched bases: 6.

For this clone: The read terminates 3 residues before the CDR3 end, so the remaining end is supplied by the germline J gene. The gene calls are TRBV5-1 and TRBJ2-2, with 10 bases fitting TRBD2. The CDR3 has 16 residues. With 6 bases clipped from V and 6 bases from J, the junction kept 11 bases outside the gene matches. The germline CDR1 and CDR2 sequences are SGHRS and YFSETQ. CDR3 DNA, as far as it was read: TGCGCCAGCAACTTCTTTAGCGGGAGGACCGCCGGGGAG. The encoded protein is CASNFFSGRTAGE. The whole CDR3 sequence is CASNFFSGRTAGELFF. Supplemented by reference TRBV5-1 and TRBJ2-2, the full variable domain reads KAGVTQTPRYLIKTRGQQVTLSCSPISGHRSVSWYQQTPGQGLQFLFEYFSETQRNKGNFPGRFSGRQFSNSRSEMNVSTLELGDSALYLCASNFFSGRTAGELFFGEGSRLTVL.

For this clone: The read falls 3 residues short of the CDR3 end, and the missing part is taken from the germline J gene. The chain carries TRBV19 and TRBJ2-1; tentative D call: TRBD2 (5 bases). CDR3 length: 14 amino acids. The V gene's germline CDR1 is LNHDA and CDR2 SQIVND (reference sequence). V was shortened by 11 bases and J by 1 base, with 15 bases between the two germline ends. This chain's CDR3 is CASGIPGSYNEQFF. Partial CDR3 DNA: TGTGCCTCGGGGATCCCGGGGTCCTACAATGAG.

To note about this clone: The read halts 3 residues ahead of the CDR3 end, with the missing end drawn from the germline J gene. The genes are TRBV5-6 and TRBJ1-2, with 7 bases fitting TRBD1. There are 15 residues in the CDR3. Germline V gene sequence: CDR1 SGHDT, CDR2 YYEEEE. V lost 0 bases, J lost 7 bases, and 9 bases stayed unmatched. CDR3 loop: CASSLEAGGRGGYTF. The sequenced part of the CDR3 DNA is TGTGCCAGCAGCTTGGAGGCAGGGGGAAGGGGTGGC.

Notes on this clone: Read coverage stops 3 residues before the CDR3 terminus; the germline J gene supplies the remainder. The chain is built from TRBV6-2 or TRBV6-3 and TRBJ1-5; 9 bases agree with TRBD1. V lost 5 bases to trimming and J lost 2 bases; unmatched junction nucleotides: 4. Germline-derived CDR1 and CDR2 are MNHEY and SVGEGT. The CDR3 is made up of 15 amino acids. The sequenced part of the CDR3 DNA is TGTGCCAGCAGTCCTAGACAGGGGGGCAATCAGCCC. Translated: CASSPRQGGNQP. The whole CDR3 reads CASSPRQGGNQPQHF.

On this clone: The CDR3 end falls 3 residues outside the read, so it is completed with the germline J gene. The chain employs TRBV2 and TRBJ2-3; 9 bases are shared with TRBD1. The CDR3 totals 15 residues. Germline V gene sequence: CDR1 SNHLY, CDR2 FYNNEI. CDR3 DNA (partial): TGTGCCAGCAGTGAAGAGGGACAGGGAGGTCAGCCG. It codes for CASSEEGQGGQP. The full CDR3 sequence reads CASSEEGQGGQPQYF. Full variable domain (remainder filled in from reference TRBV2 and TRBJ2-3): EPEVTQTPSHQVTQMGQEVILRCVPISNHLYFYWYRQILGQKVEFLVSFYNNEISEKSEIFDDQFSVERPDGSNFTLKIRSTKLEDSAMYFCASSEEGQGGQPQYFGPGTRLTVL.

With regard to this clone: Read data end 3 residues before the CDR3 end; the end is taken from the germline J gene. The V and J genes are TRBV24-1 and TRBJ2-5, with 7 nucleotides matching TRBD1. The CDR3 contains 12 residues. V shed 4 bases and J 7 bases; nucleotides not matched to a gene: 2. Per the germline V gene, CDR1 is KGHDR and CDR2 is SFDVKD. CDR3 DNA (partial): TGTGCCACCAGTGAAAGGGGGCGGACC. Translating gives CATSERGRT. The full CDR3 sequence reads CATSERGRTQYF.

Concerning this clone itself: The CDR3 extends 3 residues past the end of the read, so its final part is completed from the germline J gene. The gene calls are TRBV6-2 or TRBV6-3 and TRBJ1-5, with D maybe TRBD1 (5 bases). The germline V and J ends were trimmed by 7 bases and 3 bases, with 10 bases remaining between them. CDR1 and CDR2 from the germline V gene are MNHEY and SVGEGT. The CDR3 is made up of 13 amino acids. CDR3 bases read: TGTGCCAGCAAGGGGCAGAACAATCAGCCC. Residues: CASKGQNNQP. The entire CDR3 reads CASKGQNNQPQHF.

In the case of this clone: The read gets to within 3 residues of the CDR3 end, and the germline J gene fills in the rest. V gene TRBV5-4 combines with J gene TRBJ2-1; 7 bases agree with TRBD2. J was trimmed by 4 bases and V by 0 bases; bases with no gene match: 4. This CDR3 has 15 residues. Germline assignment: CDR1 SGHNT and CDR2 YYREEE (reference sequence). CDR3 DNA, as far as it was read: TGTGCCAGCAGCTTGGCTAGCGGAACTTACAATGAG. Protein product: CASSLASGTYNE. The complete CDR3 reads CASSLASGTYNEQFF.

On this clone itself: The DNA ends 3 residues before the CDR3 does, and the rest of the CDR3 is filled in from the germline J gene. The chain joins TRBV19 to TRBJ1-5, with 9 bases lining up with TRBD1. The germline CDR1 and CDR2 sequences are LNHDA and SQIVND (reference sequence). The CDR3 loop spans 15 amino acids. J lost 9 bases, V lost 3 bases, and 9 bases had no gene match. The covered CDR3 bases are TGTGCCAGTAGTATTGACAGGGGGTTCCCTTGGCCC. The encoded protein is CASSIDRGFPWP. The whole CDR3 sequence reads CASSIDRGFPWPQHF.

A note on this clone: With the read ending 3 residues before the CDR3 end, the germline J gene is used to fill in that end. The V and J genes are TRBV18 and TRBJ2-5, with D tentatively TRBD2 (6 bases). The V end lost 6 bases, the J end lost 5 bases, and 16 bases lay between the germline ends. Germline V gene lookup returns CDR1 KGHSH and CDR2 LQKENI. This CDR3 has 14 residues. The DNA read from the CDR3 is TGTGCCAGCTCTATCCGGTCTGGGGGGGAGACC. Translated: CASSIRSGGET. From start to end, the CDR3 is CASSIRSGGETQYF.

The DNA read from the CDR3 is TGTGCCAGCAGTTCCTCCGGGGGTTCCTACGAG. Translated, it gives CASSSSGGSYE. The full-length CDR3 reads as CASSSSGGSYEQYF. This chain links TRBV28 with TRBJ2-7, with D possibly being TRBD2 (6 bases). The read ends 3 residues shy of where the CDR3 ends; the end is completed using the germline J gene. The V and J ends lost 4 bases and 1 base respectively, with 11 bases between them. The CDR3 extends over 14 amino acids. Germline V CDR1 and CDR2: MDHEN, SYDVKM.

In the case of this clone: The sequenced fragment ends 3 residues before the CDR3 boundary, so the rest is inferred from the germline J gene. This chain uses TRBV28 with TRBJ2-3, with 8 bases lining up with TRBD2. Germline loops: CDR1 MDHEN, CDR2 SYDVKM. V lost 3 bases, J lost 1 base, and 9 bases stayed unmatched. The CDR3 has 17 residues. Partial CDR3 DNA: TGTGCCAGCAGTTTCTACGGACTAGCCCTTGGCACAGATACG. Translated: CASSFYGLALGTDT. The CDR3 as a whole reads CASSFYGLALGTDTQYF. The full variable domain, rest sourced from reference TRBV28 and TRBJ2-3, is DVKVTQSSRYLVKRTGEKVFLECVQDMDHENMFWYRQDPGLGLRLIYFSYDVKMKEKGDIPEGYSVSREKKERFSLILESASTNQTSMYLCASSFYGLALGTDTQYFGPGTRLTVL.

Turning to this clone: The read finishes 3 residues shy of the CDR3 end, and the germline J gene is used to complete it. The chain is built from TRBV6-2 or TRBV6-3 and TRBJ2-2; TRBD2 might be the D (5 bases). The CDR3 consists of 14 residues. The germline V gene has CDR1 MNHEY and CDR2 SVGEGT. The CDR3 here is CASTERVGGEKLFF. The CDR3 DNA, read in part, is TGTGCCAGCACCGAAAGGGTAGGAGGTGAAAAG.

This CDR3 is CSARVPSSYNEQFF. The covered CDR3 bases are TGCAGTGCTAGAGTCCCTAGCTCCTACAATGAG. The rearrangement joins TRBV20-1 to TRBJ2-1; D not certain. The read ends 3 residues shy of where the CDR3 ends; the end is completed using the germline J gene. Looked up from germline, CDR1 is DFQATT and CDR2 is SNEGSKA (reference sequence). Trimming cost V 1 base and J 0 bases, with 7 bases left between them. The CDR3 is 14 residues long.

Concerning this clone itself: Read coverage stops 3 residues before the CDR3 terminus; the germline J gene supplies the remainder. The chain is built from TRBV29-1 and TRBJ2-1; D unresolved. This CDR3 region has 13 residues. Germline CDR1 is SQVTM and CDR2 is ANQGSEA. V was shortened by 4 bases and J by 0 bases, with 7 bases between the two germline ends. CDR3 region: CSVAQSSYNEQFF. The part of the CDR3 DNA that was read is TGCAGCGTTGCTCAGAGCTCCTACAATGAG.

Remarks on this clone: The sequenced fragment ends 3 residues before the CDR3 boundary, so the rest is inferred from the germline J gene. The V call is TRBV7-2, the J call TRBJ2-7; 10 bases agree with TRBD1. Germline values: CDR1 SGHTA, CDR2 FQGNSA. This CDR3 region has 14 residues. The J segment lost 5 bases and the V segment lost 5 bases, leaving 6 bases of the junction unmatched. The DNA read from the CDR3 is TGTGCCAGCAGCCCAGACAGGGGGCGAAACGAG. Amino acids: CASSPDRGRNE. The full CDR3 protein reads CASSPDRGRNEQYF.

Note on this clone: The read is 3 residues too short to cover the CDR3 end, so that end is filled in from the germline J gene. V gene TRBV20-1 combines with J gene TRBJ2-1; tentative D call: TRBD2 (6 bases). V lost 5 bases and J lost 7, with 18 bases in between. Germline loops: CDR1 DFQATT, CDR2 SNEGSKA (reference sequence). The CDR3 spans 14 residues. This CDR3 is CSAFSGFNRNEQFF. The part of the CDR3 DNA that was read is TGCAGTGCTTTTAGCGGATTTAATAGGAATGAG.

As to this clone: The read ends 3 residues shy of where the CDR3 ends; the end is completed using the germline J gene. This chain connects TRBV2 to TRBJ2-3; 9 nucleotides match TRBD1. This CDR3 spans 13 amino acids. Germline assignment: CDR1 SNHLY and CDR2 FYNNEI. CDR3 protein: CASRPTGGETQYF. The covered CDR3 bases are TGTGCCAGCAGGCCGACAGGGGGAGAAACG.

On this clone: Sequencing ends 3 residues short of the CDR3 end; the germline J gene provides the rest. The chain carries TRBV6-2 or TRBV6-3 and TRBJ1-2; 8 nucleotides align to TRBD1. V lost 6 bases, J lost 6 bases, and 6 bases stayed unmatched. CDR1 is MNHEY, CDR2 SVGEGT, per germline. The CDR3 spans 13 residues. The CDR3 DNA, read in part, is TGTGCCAGCAGGACAGGGGCCGGGAATGGC. Encoded protein: CASRTGAGNG. The full CDR3 reads CASRTGAGNGYTF.

Concerning this clone: Read sequence stops 3 residues before the CDR3 end, and the germline J gene provides the missing end. J is TRBJ1-2 and V is TRBV19, with D uncertain. Germline loops: CDR1 LNHDA, CDR2 SQIVND (reference sequence). This CDR3 comprises 20 residues. The covered CDR3 bases are TGTGCCAGTAGTATTAGGATGGGGTCGCTAGCGGGAAGCTCCTACAATGAC. Its protein product is CASSIRMGSLAGSSYND. The CDR3 in full is CASSIRMGSLAGSSYNDYTF.